The clone carrying this T cell receptor (beta chain) showed up just a few times. Its matching antigen is unknown. The sample belongs to a study of cytomegalovirus exposure and HLA in healthy donors. Study results and caveats: The HLA-A and HLA-B alleles of most subjects were reportedly predicted accurately from TCR beta sequences. Diagnosis of cytomegalovirus status made by the classifier reportedly showed high specificity and sensitivity.

Germline assignment: CDR1 SGHVS and CDR2 FQNEAQ. CDR3 size: 12 residues. V lost 6 bases, J lost 9 bases, and 13 bases lay in between. The PCR ran on 60 Vbeta and 13 Jbeta primers. Data came from immunoSEQ multiplex PCR; TCRdb stores just in-frame clones and leaves some out. This sample has about 200,000 clones, with about 77% found just once. Nominally healthy donors provided the samples, though records likely missed some immune exposures. This receptor was obtained from a woman aged 25 to 39 in good health and CMV-seronegative. Specimen: PBMCs. This chain joins TRBV7-8 and TRBJ2-3, with D maybe TRBD1 (6 bases). CDR3 bases: TGTGCCAGCAGAACCCAGGGGTTCACGCAGTATTTT. Amino acids: CASRTQGFTQYF.